The sample holds a few counts of the clone carrying this T cell receptor (beta chain). The table came from immunoSEQ multiplex PCR; TCRdb's copy has only in-frame clones and leaves some out. The table includes approximately 580,000 clones, about four fifths detected once. Germline V gene sequence: CDR1 SGHRS, CDR2 YFSETQ. The CDR3 has 14 amino acids. Trimming cost V 5 bases and J 7 bases, with 19 bases left between them. This specimen comes from a study of shared T cell receptors in the human thymus. These data also formed part of another study, on human thymus T cells. As that report states: Resections from corrective heart surgery supplied the thymus tissue.

This sequence originates from a boy in the first two years of life with a congenital heart defect. J is TRBJ2-7 and V is TRBV5-1; D may be TRBD1 (6 bases). Specimen: thymocytes. CDR3 DNA sequence: TGCGCCAGCAGACCGGGACAAAGTTTGTCTGAGCAGTACTTC. Protein: CASRPGQSLSEQYF.